This entry concerns a single TCR beta chain. Its matching antigen is unknown. The sample originates from a study of neoadjuvant anti-PD-1 for oral cavity cancer. Overall study: Before surgery, most patients got three to four biweekly 3 mg/kg nivolumab doses. Findings of the study overall: Expansion of preexisting intratumoral clones was suggested to aid response.

The CDR3 totals 13 residues. V was shortened by 5 bases and J by 1 base, with 8 bases between the two germline ends. The germline gives CDR1 SGHRS, CDR2 YFSETQ. The method was immunoSEQ multiplex PCR; TCRdb's version includes in-frame clones alone and lacks a portion of them. Among some 7,400 clones, 48% were seen once, and the ten largest hold over 9%. This TCR was sampled from a person between 35 and 79 years old with oral cavity squamous cell carcinoma. This specimen consisted of tumor tissue, obtained before nivolumab (anti-PD-1) treatment. The chain recombines TRBV5-1 with TRBJ2-3; D not resolved. Written as DNA, the CDR3 is TGCGCCAGCAGAACTCAGGGCACAGATACGCAGTATTTT. Its protein is CASRTQGTDTQYF.